The rows below give T cell receptor beta chains drawn from one sample of a study of Ad26.COV2.S vaccination and SARS-CoV-2 variants. Clones were sequenced by immunoSEQ multiplex PCR, and TCRdb holds only the in-frame ones, with some missing. The table has some 350,000 clones, about nine tenths seen once; the top ten hold 4.5% to 5.5%. The sample consisted of peripheral blood, taken in a trial of Ad26.COV2.S vaccine versus placebo. The receptors derive from a person aged 18 to 65 who received the Ad26.COV2.S COVID-19 vaccine or a placebo. The conserved cysteine and the conserved F or W are not part of the CDR3 here.

len: 15
v_gene: TRBV7-8
CDR3aa: ASSLVGVSWTNYGYT

len: 12
v_gene: TRBV6-6
CDR3aa: ASKPGQGHYGYT

len: 13
v_gene: TRBV7-2
CDR3aa: ASSRPGLATDTQY

len: 10
v_gene: TRBV12-3/TRBV12-4
CDR3aa: ASSFSIGTQY

len: 14
v_gene: TRBV4-3
CDR3aa: ASSGWGQGGNSPLH

len: 12
v_gene: TRBV6-5
CDR3aa: ASRRMRSSYEQY

len: 11
v_gene: TRBV29-1
CDR3aa: SVGGGGSYEQY

len: 12
v_gene: TRBV11-2
CDR3aa: ASSLVTGGQPQH

len: 15
v_gene: TRBV30
CDR3aa: ACPSRDTLLGNTEAF

len: 11
v_gene: TRBV27
CDR3aa: ASSYREWDTQY

len: 10
v_gene: TRBV28
CDR3aa: ASSSVGDEAF

len: 12
v_gene: TRBV15
CDR3aa: ATSREVGNLEAF

len: 10
v_gene: TRBV2
CDR3aa: ASSLAQYEQY

len: 15
v_gene: TRBV7-8
CDR3aa: ASSLHAGQLRSTEAF

len: 12
v_gene: TRBV15
CDR3aa: ATSRLSSGNTIY

len: 12
v_gene: TRBV5-4
CDR3aa: ASSLWQSYNEQF

len: 13
v_gene: TRBV6-6
CDR3aa: ASRLRDSYNSPLH

len: 13
v_gene: TRBV21-1
CDR3aa: ASSKGGTPYYGYT

len: 13
v_gene: TRBV9
CDR3aa: ASSEGTATNEKLF

len: 11
v_gene: TRBV15
CDR3aa: ATQLGENTEAF

len: 13
v_gene: TRBV3-1/TRBV3-2
CDR3aa: ASSQGPTGPGELF